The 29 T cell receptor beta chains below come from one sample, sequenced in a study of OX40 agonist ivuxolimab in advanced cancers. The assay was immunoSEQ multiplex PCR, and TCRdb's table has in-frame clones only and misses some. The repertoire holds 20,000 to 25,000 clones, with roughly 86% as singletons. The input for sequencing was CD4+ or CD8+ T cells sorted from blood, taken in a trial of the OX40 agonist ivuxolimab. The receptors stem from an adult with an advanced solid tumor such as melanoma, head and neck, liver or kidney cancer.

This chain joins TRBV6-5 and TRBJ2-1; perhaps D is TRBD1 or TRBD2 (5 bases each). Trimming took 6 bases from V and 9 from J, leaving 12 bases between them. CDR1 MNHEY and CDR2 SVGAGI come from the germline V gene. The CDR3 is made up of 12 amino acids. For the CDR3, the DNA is TGTGCCAGCAGCCCTGTGAGGGGTGAGCAGTTCTTC. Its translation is CASSPVRGEQFF.

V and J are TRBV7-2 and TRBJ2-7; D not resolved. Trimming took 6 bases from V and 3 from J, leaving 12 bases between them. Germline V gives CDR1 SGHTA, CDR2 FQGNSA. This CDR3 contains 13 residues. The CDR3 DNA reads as TGTGCCAGCAGTCCAGAGGTTTACTACGAGCAGTACTTC. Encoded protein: CASSPEVYYEQYF.

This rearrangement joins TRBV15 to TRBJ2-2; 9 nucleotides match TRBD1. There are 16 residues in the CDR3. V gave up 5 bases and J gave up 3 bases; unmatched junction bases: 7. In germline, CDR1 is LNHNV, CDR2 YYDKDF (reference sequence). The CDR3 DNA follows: TGTGCCACCAGCCCGGGGACAGGGTGGGACACCGGGGAGCTGTTTTTT. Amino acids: CATSPGTGWDTGELFF.

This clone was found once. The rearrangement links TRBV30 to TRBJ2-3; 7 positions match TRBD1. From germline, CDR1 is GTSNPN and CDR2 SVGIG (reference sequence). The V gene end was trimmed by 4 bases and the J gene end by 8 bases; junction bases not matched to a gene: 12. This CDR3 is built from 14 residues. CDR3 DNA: TGTGCCTGGACGACAGGGAAGGGCAGCGGTACGCAGTATTTT. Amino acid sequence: CAWTTGKGSGTQYF.

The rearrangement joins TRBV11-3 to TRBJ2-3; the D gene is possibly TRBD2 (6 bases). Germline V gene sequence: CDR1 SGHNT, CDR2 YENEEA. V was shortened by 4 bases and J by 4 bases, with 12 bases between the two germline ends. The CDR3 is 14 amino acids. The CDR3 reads CASSSPKRADTQYF. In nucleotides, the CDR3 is TGTGCCAGCAGCTCCCCGAAGCGGGCAGATACGCAGTATTTT.

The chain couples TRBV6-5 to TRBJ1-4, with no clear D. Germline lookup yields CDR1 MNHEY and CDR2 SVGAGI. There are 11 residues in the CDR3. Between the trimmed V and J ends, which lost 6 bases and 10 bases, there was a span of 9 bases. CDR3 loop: CASSSGGKLFF. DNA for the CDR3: TGTGCCAGCAGCTCCGGCGGAAAACTGTTTTTT.

DNA for the CDR3: TGTGCCAGCAGTTCGGGGGATGAGCAGTTCTTC. Its translation: CASSSGDEQFF. The chain is built from TRBV6-5 and TRBJ2-1, with a tentative D call TRBD2 (6 bases). CDR1 and CDR2 (germline): MNHEY, SVGAGI. V was pared by 4 bases and J by 8 bases, with 6 bases between. The CDR3 length is 11 residues.

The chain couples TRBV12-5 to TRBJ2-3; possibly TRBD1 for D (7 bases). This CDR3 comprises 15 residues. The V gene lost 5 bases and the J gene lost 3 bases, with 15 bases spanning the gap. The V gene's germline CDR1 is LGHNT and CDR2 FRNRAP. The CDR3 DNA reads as TGTGCTAGTGGTCCCGCAGGGGGAGGTACAGATACGCAGTATTTT. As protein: CASGPAGGGTDTQYF.

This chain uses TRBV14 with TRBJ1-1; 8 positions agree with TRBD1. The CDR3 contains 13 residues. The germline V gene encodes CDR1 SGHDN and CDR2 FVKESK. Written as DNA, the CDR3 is TGTGGTACTAACCAGGGGGCGAGCACTGAAGCTTTCTTT. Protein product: CGTNQGASTEAFF.

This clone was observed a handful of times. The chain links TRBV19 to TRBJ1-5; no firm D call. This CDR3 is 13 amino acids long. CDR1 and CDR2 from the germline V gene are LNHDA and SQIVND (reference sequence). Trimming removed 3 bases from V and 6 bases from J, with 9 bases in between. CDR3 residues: CASSMGGLQPQHF. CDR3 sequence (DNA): TGTGCCAGTAGTATGGGAGGCCTTCAGCCCCAGCATTTT.

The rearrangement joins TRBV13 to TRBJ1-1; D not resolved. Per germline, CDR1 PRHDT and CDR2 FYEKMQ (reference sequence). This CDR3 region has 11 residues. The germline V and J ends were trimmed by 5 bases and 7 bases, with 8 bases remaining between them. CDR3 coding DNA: TGTGCCAGCAGCGACGGGCTTGAAGCTTTCTTT. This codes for CASSDGLEAFF.

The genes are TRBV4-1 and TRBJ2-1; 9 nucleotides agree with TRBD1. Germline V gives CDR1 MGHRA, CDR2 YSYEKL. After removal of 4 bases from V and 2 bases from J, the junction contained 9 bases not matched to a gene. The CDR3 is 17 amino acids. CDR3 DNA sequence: TGCGCCAGCAGCCTTCGGTTGGGGACAGGGACCTACAATGAGCAGTTCTTC. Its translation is CASSLRLGTGTYNEQFF.

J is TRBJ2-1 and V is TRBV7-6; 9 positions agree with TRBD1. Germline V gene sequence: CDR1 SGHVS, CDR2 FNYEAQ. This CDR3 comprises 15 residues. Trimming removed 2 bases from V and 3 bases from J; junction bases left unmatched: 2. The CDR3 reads CASSLMDRGYNEQFF. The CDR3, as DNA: TGTGCCAGCAGCTTAATGGACAGGGGCTACAATGAGCAGTTCTTC.

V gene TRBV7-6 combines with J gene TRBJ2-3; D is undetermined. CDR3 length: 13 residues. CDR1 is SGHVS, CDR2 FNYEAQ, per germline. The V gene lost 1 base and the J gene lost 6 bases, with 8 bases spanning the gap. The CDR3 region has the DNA TGTGCCAGCAGCTTAGGCTTTGAGGATACGCAGTATTTT. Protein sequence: CASSLGFEDTQYF.

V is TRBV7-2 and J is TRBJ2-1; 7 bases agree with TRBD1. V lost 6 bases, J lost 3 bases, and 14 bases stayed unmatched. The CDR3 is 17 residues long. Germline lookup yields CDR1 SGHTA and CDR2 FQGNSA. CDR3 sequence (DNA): TGTGCCAGCAGTTCCCAAAGGACAGGCTTCTTCTACAATGAGCAGTTCTTC. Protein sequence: CASSSQRTGFFYNEQFF.

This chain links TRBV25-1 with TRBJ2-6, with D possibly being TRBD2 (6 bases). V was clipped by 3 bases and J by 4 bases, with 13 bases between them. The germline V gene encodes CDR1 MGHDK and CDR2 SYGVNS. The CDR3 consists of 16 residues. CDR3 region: CASSDWGVGGANVLTF. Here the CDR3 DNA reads TGTGCCAGCAGTGATTGGGGGGTAGGGGGGGCCAACGTCCTGACTTTC.

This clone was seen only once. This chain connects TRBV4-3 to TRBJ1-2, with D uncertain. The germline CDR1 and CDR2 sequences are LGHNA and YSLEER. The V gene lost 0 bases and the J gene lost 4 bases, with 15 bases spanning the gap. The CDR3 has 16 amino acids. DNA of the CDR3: TGCGCCAGCAGCCAAGATATCGGTCTTTTGACCTATGGCTACACCTTC. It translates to CASSQDIGLLTYGYTF.

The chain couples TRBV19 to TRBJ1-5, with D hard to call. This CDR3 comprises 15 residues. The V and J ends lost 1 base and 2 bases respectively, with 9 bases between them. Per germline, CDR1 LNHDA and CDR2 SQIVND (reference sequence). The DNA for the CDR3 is TGTGCCAGTAGTATAGCAGGAAGGGGCAATCAGCCCCAGCATTTT. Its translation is CASSIAGRGNQPQHF.

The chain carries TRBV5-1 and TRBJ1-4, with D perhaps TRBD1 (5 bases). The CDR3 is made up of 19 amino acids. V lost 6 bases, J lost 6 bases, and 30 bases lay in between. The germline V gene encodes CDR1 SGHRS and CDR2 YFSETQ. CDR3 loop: CASTPPKAGRVRRDEKLFF. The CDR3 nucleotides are TGCGCCAGCACTCCTCCAAAGGCGGGCAGGGTAAGAAGGGATGAAAAACTGTTTTTT. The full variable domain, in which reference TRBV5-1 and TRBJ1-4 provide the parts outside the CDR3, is KAGVTQTPRYLIKTRGQQVTLSCSPISGHRSVSWYQQTPGQGLQFLFEYFSETQRNKGNFPGRFSGRQFSNSRSEMNVSTLELGDSALYLCASTPPKAGRVRRDEKLFFGSGTQLSVL.

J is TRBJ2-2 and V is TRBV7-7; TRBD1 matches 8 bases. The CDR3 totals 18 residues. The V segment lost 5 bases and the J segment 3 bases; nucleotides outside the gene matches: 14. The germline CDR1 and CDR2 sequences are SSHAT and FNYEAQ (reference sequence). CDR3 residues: CASSGTVGQGAYTGELFF. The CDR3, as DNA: TGTGCCAGCAGCGGAACAGTGGGGCAGGGGGCCTACACCGGGGAGCTGTTTTTT.

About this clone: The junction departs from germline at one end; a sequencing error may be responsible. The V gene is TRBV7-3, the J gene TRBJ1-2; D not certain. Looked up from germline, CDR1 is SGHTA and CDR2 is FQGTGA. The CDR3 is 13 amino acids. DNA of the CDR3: TGTGCCAGCAGCTTAGGGCCCAACTATGGCTGCACCTTC. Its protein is CASSLGPNYGCTF.

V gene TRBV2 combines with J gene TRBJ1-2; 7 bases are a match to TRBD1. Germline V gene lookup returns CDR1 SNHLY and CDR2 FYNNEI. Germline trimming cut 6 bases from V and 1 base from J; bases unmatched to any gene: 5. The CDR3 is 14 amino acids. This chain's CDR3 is CASRPGDSNYGYTF. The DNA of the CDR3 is TGTGCCAGCAGGCCAGGGGACAGTAACTATGGCTACACCTTC. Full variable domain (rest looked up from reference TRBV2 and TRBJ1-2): EPEVTQTPSHQVTQMGQEVILRCVPISNHLYFYWYRQILGQKVEFLVSFYNNEISEKSEIFDDQFSVERPDGSNFTLKIRSTKLEDSAMYFCASRPGDSNYGYTFGSGTRLTVV.

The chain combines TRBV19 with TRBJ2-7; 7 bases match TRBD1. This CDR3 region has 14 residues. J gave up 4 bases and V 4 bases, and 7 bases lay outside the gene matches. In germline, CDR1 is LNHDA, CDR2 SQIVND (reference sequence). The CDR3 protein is CASSTGTETYEQYF. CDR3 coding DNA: TGTGCCAGTAGTACCGGGACAGAGACTTACGAGCAGTACTTC.

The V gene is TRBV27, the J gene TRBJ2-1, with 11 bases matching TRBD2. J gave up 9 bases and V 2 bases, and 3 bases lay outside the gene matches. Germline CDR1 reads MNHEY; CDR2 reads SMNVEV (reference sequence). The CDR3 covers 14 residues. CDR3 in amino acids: CASSLQLAGGEQFF. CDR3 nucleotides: TGTGCCAGCAGTTTACAGCTAGCGGGGGGTGAGCAGTTCTTC.

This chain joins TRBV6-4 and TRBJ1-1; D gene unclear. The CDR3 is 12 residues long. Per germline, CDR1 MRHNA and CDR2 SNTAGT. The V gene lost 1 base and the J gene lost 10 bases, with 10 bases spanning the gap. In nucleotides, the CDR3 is TGTGCCAGCAGTGACTACCCGGGTTTAGCTTTCTTT. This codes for CASSDYPGLAFF.

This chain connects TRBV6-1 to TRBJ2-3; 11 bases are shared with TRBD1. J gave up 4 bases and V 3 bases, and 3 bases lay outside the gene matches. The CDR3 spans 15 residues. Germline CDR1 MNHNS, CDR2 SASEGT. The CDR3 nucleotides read TGTGCCAGCAGTGAGGGGACAGGGGGTCCAGATACGCAGTATTTT. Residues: CASSEGTGGPDTQYF.

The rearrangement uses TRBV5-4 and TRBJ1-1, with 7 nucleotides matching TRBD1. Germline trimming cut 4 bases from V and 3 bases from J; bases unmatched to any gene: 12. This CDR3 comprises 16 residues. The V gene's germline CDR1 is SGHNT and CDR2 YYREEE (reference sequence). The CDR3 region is CASSIGNRGWDTEAFF. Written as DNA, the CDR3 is TGTGCCAGCAGCATCGGGAACAGGGGATGGGACACTGAAGCTTTCTTT.

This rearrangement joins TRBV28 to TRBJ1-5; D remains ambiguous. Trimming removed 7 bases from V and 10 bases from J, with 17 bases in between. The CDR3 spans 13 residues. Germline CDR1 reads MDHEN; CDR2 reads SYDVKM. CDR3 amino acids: CASTPPGEEPQHF. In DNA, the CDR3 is TGTGCCAGCACACCCCCCGGCGAGGAACCCCAGCATTTT. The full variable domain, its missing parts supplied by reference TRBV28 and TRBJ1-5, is DVKVTQSSRYLVKRTGEKVFLECVQDMDHENMFWYRQDPGLGLRLIYFSYDVKMKEKGDIPEGYSVSREKKERFSLILESASTNQTSMYLCASTPPGEEPQHFGDGTRLSIL.

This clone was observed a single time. CDR3 DNA: TGCGCCAGCAGCCAAGCCTTAGGGGTAGGGACTGAAGCTTTCTTT. Amino acids: CASSQALGVGTEAFF. The chain recombines TRBV4-1 with TRBJ1-1; weak D call: TRBD1 (5 bases). Trimming took off 1 base at V and 5 bases at J, with 14 bases between the two ends. This CDR3 region has 15 residues. Germline-derived CDR1 and CDR2 are MGHRA and YSYEKL.